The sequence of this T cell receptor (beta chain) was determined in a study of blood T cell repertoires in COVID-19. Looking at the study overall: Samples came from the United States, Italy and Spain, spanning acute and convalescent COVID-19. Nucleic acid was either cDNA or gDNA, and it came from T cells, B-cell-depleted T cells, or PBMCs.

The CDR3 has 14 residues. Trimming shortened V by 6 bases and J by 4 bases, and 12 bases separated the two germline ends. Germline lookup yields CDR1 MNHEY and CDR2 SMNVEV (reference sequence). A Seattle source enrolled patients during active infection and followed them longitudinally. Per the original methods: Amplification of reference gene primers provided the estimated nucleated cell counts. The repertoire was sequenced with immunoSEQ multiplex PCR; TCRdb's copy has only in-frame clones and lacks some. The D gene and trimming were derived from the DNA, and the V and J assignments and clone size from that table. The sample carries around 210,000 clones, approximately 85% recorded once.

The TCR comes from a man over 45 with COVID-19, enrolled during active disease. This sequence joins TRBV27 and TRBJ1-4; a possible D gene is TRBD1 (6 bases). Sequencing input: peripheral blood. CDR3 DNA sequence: TGTGCCAGCAGCCAGGACAGAATTAATGAAAAACTGTTTTTT. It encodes CASSQDRINEKLFF.